This paragraph reports one T cell receptor beta chain. Its antigen is unknown. Primers used in a second PCR of about 6 to 11 cycles were a sample-barcoded 5' primer and a J-beta primer mix. Each CDR3 protein is one row after TCRdb ran MiXCR on the 5' RACE reads. The table has around 620,000 distinct CDR3 sequences, 27% seen once; the top ten hold roughly 18%. Trimming stripped 4 bases from V and 8 bases from J, with 14 bases between. Germline values: CDR1 MNHNY, CDR2 SVGAGI (reference sequence). The CDR3 extends over 13 amino acids. This sample stems from a study of blood T cells in healthy people across ages. Findings of the study overall: In older individuals, TCR beta diversity per million T cells was lower, falling roughly linearly with age.

Drawn from each donor were 8.5 to 10 milliliters of peripheral blood. Sequenced input: blood. This sequence was found in a woman aged 70-85 years in good health. The J gene is TRBJ1-2, the V gene TRBV6-6, with a weak D call TRBD1 (5 bases). CDR3 bases: TGTGCCAGCAGTTGGGGGGGGGAATGGGGCTACACCTTC. This translates into CASSWGGEWGYTF.